The clone carrying this T cell receptor (beta chain) has just a few counts. Its antigen is undetermined. This record comes from a study of T cell repertoires in cytomegalovirus infection. Overall study context: Peptides in the study included HLA-C-restricted and HLA-B-restricted CMV epitopes. It was the public TCR beta signatures that indicated both CMV infection and matching HLA type.

TCRdb reprocessed the reads with MiXCR, giving one entry per CDR3 protein. The sample holds 550,000 to 700,000 distinct CDR3 sequences, over 35% seen once. Findings and caveats of the study: HLA-C-restricted CMV-specific TCR beta clonotypes prevailed in the ex vivo response. Summed frequency of public TCR beta families distinguished CMV carriers with the relevant HLA.

Trimming took off 2 bases at V and 0 bases at J, with 9 bases between the two ends. The CDR3 runs to 15 residues. CDR1 and CDR2 from the germline V gene are SGHVS and FQNEAQ. The material was cultured PBMCs, obtained from culture after CMV antigen stimulation. The V call is TRBV7-8, the J call TRBJ2-3; possible D gene TRBD1, 5 bases. The receptor was isolated from a human donor in good health (CMV status not recorded). Some clones in this sample may be carry-over from other donors' samples. The CDR3 protein is CASSLWQGSTDTQYF. The CDR3 DNA reads as TGTGCCAGCAGCTTATGGCAGGGCAGCACAGATACGCAGTATTTT.